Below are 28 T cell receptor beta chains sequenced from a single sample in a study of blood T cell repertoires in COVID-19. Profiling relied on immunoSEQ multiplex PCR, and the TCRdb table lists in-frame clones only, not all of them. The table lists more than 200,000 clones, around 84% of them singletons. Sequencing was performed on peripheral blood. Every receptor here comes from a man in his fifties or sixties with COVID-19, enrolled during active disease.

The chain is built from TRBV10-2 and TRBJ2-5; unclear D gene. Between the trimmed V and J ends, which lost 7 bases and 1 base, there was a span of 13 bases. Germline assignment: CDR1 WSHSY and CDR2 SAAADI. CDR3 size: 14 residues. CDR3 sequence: CASTQWAAQETQYF. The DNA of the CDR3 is TGCGCCAGCACCCAGTGGGCAGCCCAAGAGACCCAGTACTTC.

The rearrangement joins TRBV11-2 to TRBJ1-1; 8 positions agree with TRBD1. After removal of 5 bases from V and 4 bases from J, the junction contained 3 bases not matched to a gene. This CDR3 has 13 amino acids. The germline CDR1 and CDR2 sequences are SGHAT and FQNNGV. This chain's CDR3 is CASSATGGTEAFF. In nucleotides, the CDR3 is TGTGCCAGCAGCGCTACAGGGGGCACTGAAGCTTTCTTT. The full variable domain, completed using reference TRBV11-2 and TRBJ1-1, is EAGVAQSPRYKIIEKRQSVAFWCNPISGHATLYWYQQILGQGPKLLIQFQNNGVVDDSQLPKDRFSAERLKGVDSTLKIQPAKLEDSAVYLCASSATGGTEAFFGQGTRLTVV.

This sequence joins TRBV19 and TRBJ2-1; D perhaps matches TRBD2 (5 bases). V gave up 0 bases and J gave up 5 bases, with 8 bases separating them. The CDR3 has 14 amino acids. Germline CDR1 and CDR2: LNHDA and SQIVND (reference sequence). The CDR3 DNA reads TGTGCCAGTAGTATAGAAGGAGGCCACAATGAGCAGTTCTTC. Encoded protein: CASSIEGGHNEQFF.

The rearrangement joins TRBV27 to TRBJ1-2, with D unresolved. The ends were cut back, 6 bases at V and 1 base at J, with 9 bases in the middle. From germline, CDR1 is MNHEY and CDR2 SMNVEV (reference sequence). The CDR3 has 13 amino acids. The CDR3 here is CASSPRDNYGYTF. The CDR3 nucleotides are TGTGCCAGCAGCCCTCGCGATAACTATGGCTACACCTTC.

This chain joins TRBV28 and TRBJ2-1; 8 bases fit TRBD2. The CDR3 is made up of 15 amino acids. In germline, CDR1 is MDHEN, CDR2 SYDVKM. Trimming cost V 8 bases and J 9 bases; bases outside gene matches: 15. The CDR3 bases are TGTGCCAGCCGGGAAAGGAGGACTAGCAGGACTGAGCAGTTCTTC. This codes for CASRERRTSRTEQFF. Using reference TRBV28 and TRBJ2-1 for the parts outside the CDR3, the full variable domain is DVKVTQSSRYLVKRTGEKVFLECVQDMDHENMFWYRQDPGLGLRLIYFSYDVKMKEKGDIPEGYSVSREKKERFSLILESASTNQTSMYLCASRERRTSRTEQFFGPGTRLTVL.

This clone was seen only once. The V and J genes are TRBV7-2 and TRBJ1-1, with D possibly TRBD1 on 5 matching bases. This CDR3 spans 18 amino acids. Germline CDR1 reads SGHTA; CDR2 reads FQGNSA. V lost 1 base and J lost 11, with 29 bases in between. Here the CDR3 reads CASSLGAGSAKERLGAFF. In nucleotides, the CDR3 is TGTGCCAGCAGCTTAGGGGCAGGGAGCGCGAAGGAGAGACTAGGTGCTTTCTTT.

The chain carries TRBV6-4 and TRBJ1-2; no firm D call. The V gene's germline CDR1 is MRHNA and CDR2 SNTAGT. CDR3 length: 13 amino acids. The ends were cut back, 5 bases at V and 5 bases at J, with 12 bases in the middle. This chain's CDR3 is CASSRTGTYGYTF. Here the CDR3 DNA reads TGTGCCAGCAGTCGGACGGGAACGTATGGCTACACCTTC.

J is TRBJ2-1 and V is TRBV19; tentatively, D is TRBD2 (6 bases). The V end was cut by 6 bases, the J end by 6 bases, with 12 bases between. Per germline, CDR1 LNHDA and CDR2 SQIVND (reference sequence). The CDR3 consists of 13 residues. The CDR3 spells CASRRYSGNEQFF. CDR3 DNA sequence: TGTGCCAGTAGGCGGTATAGCGGCAATGAGCAGTTCTTC. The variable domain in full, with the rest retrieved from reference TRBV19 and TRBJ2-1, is DGGITQSPKYLFRKEGQNVTLSCEQNLNHDAMYWYRQDPGQGLRLIYYSQIVNDFQKGDIAEGYSVSREKKESFPLTVTSAQKNPTAFYLCASRRYSGNEQFFGPGTRLTVL.

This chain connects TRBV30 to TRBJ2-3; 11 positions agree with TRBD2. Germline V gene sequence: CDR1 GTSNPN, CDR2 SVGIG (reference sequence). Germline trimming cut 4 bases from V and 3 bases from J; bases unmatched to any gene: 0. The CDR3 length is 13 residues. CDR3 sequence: CAWTSGGTDTQYF. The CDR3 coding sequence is TGTGCCTGGACTAGCGGGGGGACAGATACGCAGTATTTT. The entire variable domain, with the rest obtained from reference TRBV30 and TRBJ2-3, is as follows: SQTIHQWPATLVQPVGSPLSLECTVEGTSNPNLYWYRQAAGRGLQLLFYSVGIGQISSEVPQNLSASRPQDRQFILSSKKLLLSDSGFYLCAWTSGGTDTQYFGPGTRLTVL.

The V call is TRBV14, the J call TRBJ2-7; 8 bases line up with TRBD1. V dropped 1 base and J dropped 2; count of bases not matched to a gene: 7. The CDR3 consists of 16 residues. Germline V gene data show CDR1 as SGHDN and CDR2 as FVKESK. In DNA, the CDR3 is TGTGCCAGCAGCCAAGCTGATCCCAGGGGGCCCTACGAGCAGTACTTC. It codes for CASSQADPRGPYEQYF.

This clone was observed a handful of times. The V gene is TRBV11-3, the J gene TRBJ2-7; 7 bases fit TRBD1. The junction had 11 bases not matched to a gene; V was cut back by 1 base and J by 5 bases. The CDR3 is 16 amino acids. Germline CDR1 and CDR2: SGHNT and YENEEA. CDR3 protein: CASSLGATGKSHEQYF. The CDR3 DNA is TGTGCCAGCAGCTTAGGGGCGACAGGGAAGAGCCACGAGCAGTACTTC. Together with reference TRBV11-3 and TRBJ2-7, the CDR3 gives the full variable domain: EAGVVQSPRYKIIEKKQPVAFWCNPISGHNTLYWYLQNLGQGPELLIRYENEEAVDDSQLPKDRFSAERLKGVDSTLKIQPAELGDSAVYLCASSLGATGKSHEQYFGPGTRLTVT.

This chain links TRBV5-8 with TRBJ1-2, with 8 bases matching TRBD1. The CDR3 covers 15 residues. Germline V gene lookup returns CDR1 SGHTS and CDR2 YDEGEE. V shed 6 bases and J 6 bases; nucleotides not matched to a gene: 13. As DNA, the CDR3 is TGTGCCAGCACCGCTTACGTGACAGGGGCCGATGGCTACACCTTC. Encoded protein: CASTAYVTGADGYTF.

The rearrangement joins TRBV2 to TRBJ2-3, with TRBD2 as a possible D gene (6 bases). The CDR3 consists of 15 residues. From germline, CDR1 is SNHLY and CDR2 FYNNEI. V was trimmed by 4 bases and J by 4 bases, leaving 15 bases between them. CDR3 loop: CASSAVGSGADTQYF. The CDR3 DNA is TGTGCCAGCAGTGCGGTCGGGAGTGGGGCAGATACGCAGTATTTT.

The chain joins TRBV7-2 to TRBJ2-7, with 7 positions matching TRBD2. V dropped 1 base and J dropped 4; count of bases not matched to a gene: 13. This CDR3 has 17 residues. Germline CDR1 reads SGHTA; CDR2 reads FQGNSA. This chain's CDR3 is CASSLEVGWGTTYEQYF. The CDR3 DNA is TGTGCCAGCAGCTTAGAGGTCGGTTGGGGGACTACTTACGAGCAGTACTTC.

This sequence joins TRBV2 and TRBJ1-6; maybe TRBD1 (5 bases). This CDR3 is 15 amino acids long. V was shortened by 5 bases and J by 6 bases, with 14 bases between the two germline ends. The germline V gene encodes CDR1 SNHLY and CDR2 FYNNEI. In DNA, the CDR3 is TGTGCCAGCAGTTCTCAGGGAGGTCGTAATTCACCCCTCCACTTT. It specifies CASSSQGGRNSPLHF.

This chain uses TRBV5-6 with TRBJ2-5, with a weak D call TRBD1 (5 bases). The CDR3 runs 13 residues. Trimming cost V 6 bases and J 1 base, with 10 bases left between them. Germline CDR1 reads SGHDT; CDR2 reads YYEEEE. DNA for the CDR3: TGTGCCAGCACCCAAGGGGCCCAAGAGACCCAGTACTTC. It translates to CASTQGAQETQYF.

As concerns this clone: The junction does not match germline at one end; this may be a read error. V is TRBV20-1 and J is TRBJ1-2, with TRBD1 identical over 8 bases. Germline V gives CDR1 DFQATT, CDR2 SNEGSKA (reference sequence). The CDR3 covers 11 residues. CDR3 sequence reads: CSAIKADRVAF. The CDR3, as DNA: TGCAGTGCTATCAAAGCGGACAGGGTGGCATTC.

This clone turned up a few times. CDR3 sequence reads: CASSSRGGQNNQPQHF. The CDR3, as DNA: TGTGCCAGCAGTTCCCGGGGGGGGCAGAACAATCAGCCCCAGCATTTT. This chain links TRBV6-6 with TRBJ1-5; D possibly corresponds to TRBD1 (6 bases). V was pared by 4 bases and J by 3 bases, with 16 bases between. From germline, CDR1 is MNHNY and CDR2 SVGAGI (reference sequence). The CDR3 length is 16 residues.

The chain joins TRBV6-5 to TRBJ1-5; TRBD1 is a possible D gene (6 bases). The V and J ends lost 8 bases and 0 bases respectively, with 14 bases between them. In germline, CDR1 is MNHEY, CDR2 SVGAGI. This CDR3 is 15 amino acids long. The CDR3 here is CASGVTGRSNQPQHF. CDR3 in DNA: TGTGCCAGCGGAGTGACAGGCCGTAGCAATCAGCCCCAGCATTTT.

The CDR3 region is CASSERGWLFF. Here the CDR3 DNA reads TGTGCCAGCAGTGAGCGGGGTTGGCTGTTTTTT. The rearrangement joins TRBV6-1 to TRBJ1-4, with D uncertain. V lost 3 bases to trimming and J lost 14 bases, with 10 bases between them. Germline loops: CDR1 MNHNS, CDR2 SASEGT. This CDR3 region has 11 residues.

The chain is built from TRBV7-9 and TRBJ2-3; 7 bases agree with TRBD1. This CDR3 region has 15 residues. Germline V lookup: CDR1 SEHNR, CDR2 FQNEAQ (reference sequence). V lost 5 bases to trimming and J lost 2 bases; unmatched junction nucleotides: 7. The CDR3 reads CASSLSGGNTDTQYF. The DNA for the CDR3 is TGTGCCAGCAGCCTGTCAGGGGGTAACACAGATACGCAGTATTTT.

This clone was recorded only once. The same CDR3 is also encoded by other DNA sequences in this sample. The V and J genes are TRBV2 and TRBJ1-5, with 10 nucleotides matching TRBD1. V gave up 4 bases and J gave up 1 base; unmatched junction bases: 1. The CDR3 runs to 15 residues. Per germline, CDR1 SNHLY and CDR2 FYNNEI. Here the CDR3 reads CASSGQGASNQPQHF. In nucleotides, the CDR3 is TGTGCCAGCAGTGGACAGGGGGCGAGCAATCAGCCCCAGCATTTT.

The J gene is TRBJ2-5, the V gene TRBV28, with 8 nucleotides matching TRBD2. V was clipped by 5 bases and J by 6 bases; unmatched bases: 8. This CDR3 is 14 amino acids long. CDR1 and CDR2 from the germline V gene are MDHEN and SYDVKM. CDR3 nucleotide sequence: TGTGCCAGCAGTACATTAGCGGGGTCGAAGACCCAGTACTTC. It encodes CASSTLAGSKTQYF.

The CDR3, as DNA: TGTGCCAGTTCCCGCGGGCCCCGGACTGAAGCTTTCTTT. Residues: CASSRGPRTEAFF. The rearrangement links TRBV12-3 or TRBV12-4 to TRBJ1-1; D is undetermined. This CDR3 has 13 residues. V was clipped by 9 bases and J by 5 bases, with 16 bases between them.

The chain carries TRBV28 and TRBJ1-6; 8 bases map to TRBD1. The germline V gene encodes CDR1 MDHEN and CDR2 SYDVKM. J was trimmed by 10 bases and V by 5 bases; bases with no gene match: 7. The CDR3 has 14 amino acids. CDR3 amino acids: CASSPGQGVSPLHF. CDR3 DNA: TGTGCCAGCAGTCCTGGACAGGGTGTCTCACCCCTCCACTTT.

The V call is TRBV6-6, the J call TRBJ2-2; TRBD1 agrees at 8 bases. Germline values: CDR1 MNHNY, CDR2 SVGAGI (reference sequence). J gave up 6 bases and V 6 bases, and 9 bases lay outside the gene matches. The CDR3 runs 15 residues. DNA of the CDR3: TGTGCCAGCAGCCCCTCAGGGGGCAGTGCCGGGGAGCTGTTTTTT. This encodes CASSPSGGSAGELFF.

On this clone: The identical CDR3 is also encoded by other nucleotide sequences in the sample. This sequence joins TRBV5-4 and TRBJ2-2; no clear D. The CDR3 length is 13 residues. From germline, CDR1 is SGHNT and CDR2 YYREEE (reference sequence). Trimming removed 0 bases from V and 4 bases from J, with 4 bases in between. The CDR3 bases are TGTGCCAGCAGCTTGGCGGGCACCGGGGAGCTGTTTTTT. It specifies CASSLAGTGELFF. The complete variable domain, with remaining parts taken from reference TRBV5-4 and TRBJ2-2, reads ETGVTQSPTHLIKTRGQQVTLRCSSQSGHNTVSWYQQALGQGPQFIFQYYREEENGRGNFPPRFSGLQFPNYSSELNVNALELDDSALYLCASSLAGTGELFFGEGSRLTVL.

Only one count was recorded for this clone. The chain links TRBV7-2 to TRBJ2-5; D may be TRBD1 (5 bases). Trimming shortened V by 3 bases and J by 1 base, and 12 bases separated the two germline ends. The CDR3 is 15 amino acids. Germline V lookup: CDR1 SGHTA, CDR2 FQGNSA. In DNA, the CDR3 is TGTGCCAGCAGCTTCCAGCCAGGGTTCCAAGAGACCCAGTACTTC. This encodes CASSFQPGFQETQYF. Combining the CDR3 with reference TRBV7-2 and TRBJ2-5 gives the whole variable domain GAGVSQSPSNKVTEKGKDVELRCDPISGHTALYWYRQSLGQGLEFLIYFQGNSAPDKSGLPSDRFSAERTGGSVSTLTIQRTQQEDSAVYLCASSFQPGFQETQYFGPGTRLLVL.